This TCR beta chain derives from a study of patients and donors after allogeneic stem cell transplantation (dated by TCRdb to 2020 to 2021). Concerning this clonotype itself: Its antigen is still unknown. Per-nucleotide qualities are absent, and no much larger clonotype sits a single base away.

Library method: RT-PCR. Sequencing was performed on a NextSeq 550. Through fastp at Q25 and MiXCR, TCRdb rebuilt clones from the public reads, retaining in-frame beta chains. For every CDR3 protein sequence, its rows merge into one entry that carries the most common genes and DNA. For this sample the table gives 150,000 to 200,000 distinct CDR3 sequences, of which about 40% were detected only once. The ten largest clones take up 33% of the sample. For this chain, trimming is 1 base at the V end and 3 bases at the J end, and the number of junction bases without a gene match is 9. The germline V gene encodes CDR1 SGDLS and CDR2 YYNGEE. Counted from cysteine to phenylalanine, this CDR3 has 16 amino acids. Kept here is only the CDR3 DNA, which spans 48 bases and is read in frame from base 1.

The origin of this receptor is a human donor who was either an allogeneic HSCT recipient or a stem cell or donor lymphocyte infusion donor (not recorded which). It is not recorded whose cells these are; they may come from a transplant donor. Source material: blood, either unsorted or a sorted T cell fraction (not recorded which). The chain uses TRBV9 and TRBJ1-1; the junction holds 7 bases that match TRBD1. CDR3 protein: CASSVHAGTDYTEAFF. Read as DNA, the sequence is TGTGCCAGCAGCGTACACGCCGGGACAGATTACACTGAAGCTTTCTTT.